This is a list of T cell receptor beta chains from one sample in a study of blood T cell repertoires in COVID-19. The method was immunoSEQ multiplex PCR; TCRdb's version includes in-frame clones alone and lacks a portion of them. The sample carries about 190,000 clones, over 75% recorded once. Source material: peripheral blood. These receptors were taken from a man of 80 years or more with COVID-19, enrolled during active disease. Both conserved end residues are part of each CDR3. Each record gives: CDR3 length, J gene, clone size, V gene, D gene, CDR3 DNA, CDR3 protein. A D gene is named only where the DNA matches it firmly. Only part of the rows carry a size: once, few, many, or a class if the clone is expanded.

cdr3_length: 21
j_call: TRBJ2-3
clone_size: -
v_call: TRBV6-2/TRBV6-3
d_call: TRBD1
cdr3_nt: TGTGCCAGCAGTTACTCCCACCGAGGCCCACGCGGACAGGGTTGGACAGATACGCAGTATTTT
cdr3_aa: CASSYSHRGPRGQGWTDTQYF

cdr3_length: 13
j_call: TRBJ1-1
clone_size: -
v_call: TRBV2
d_call: -
cdr3_nt: TGTGCCAGCAGCCCCGAGGCCTCAGCTGAAGCTTTCTTT
cdr3_aa: CASSPEASAEAFF

cdr3_length: 13
j_call: TRBJ2-3
clone_size: -
v_call: TRBV6-2/TRBV6-3
d_call: -
cdr3_nt: TGTGCCAGCAGTTACCTGAGCACAGATACGCAGTATTTT
cdr3_aa: CASSYLSTDTQYF

cdr3_length: 15
j_call: TRBJ2-3
clone_size: -
v_call: TRBV4-1
d_call: -
cdr3_nt: TGCGCCAGCAGACAACTTCGGGGGGCGGTAGATACGCAGTATTTT
cdr3_aa: CASRQLRGAVDTQYF

cdr3_length: 13
j_call: TRBJ1-2
clone_size: -
v_call: TRBV19
d_call: -
cdr3_nt: TGTGCCAGTAGTATAGATCCGGGCTATGGCTACACCTTC
cdr3_aa: CASSIDPGYGYTF

cdr3_length: 13
j_call: TRBJ1-2
clone_size: -
v_call: TRBV6-5
d_call: TRBD1
cdr3_nt: TGTGCCAGTCACTCAGGGGCAGGGGGCGGCTACACCTTC
cdr3_aa: CASHSGAGGGYTF

cdr3_length: 12
j_call: TRBJ1-2
clone_size: -
v_call: TRBV7-2
d_call: -
cdr3_nt: TGTGCCAGCAGCTTTCTCTTCTATGGCTACACCTTC
cdr3_aa: CASSFLFYGYTF

cdr3_length: 14
j_call: TRBJ1-4
clone_size: -
v_call: TRBV5-6
d_call: -
cdr3_nt: TGTGCCAGCAGCCTTACAGGGAAAAAGGAAAAACTGTTTTTT
cdr3_aa: CASSLTGKKEKLFF

cdr3_length: 15
j_call: TRBJ2-5
clone_size: -
v_call: TRBV2
d_call: TRBD2
cdr3_nt: TGTGCCAGCAGTGAAATCAGCGGGGTAACAGAGACCCAGTACTTC
cdr3_aa: CASSEISGVTETQYF

cdr3_length: 17
j_call: TRBJ2-6
clone_size: -
v_call: TRBV14
d_call: -
cdr3_nt: TGTGCCAGCAGCCAGGCAGGGAACGCCCCTGGGGCCAACGTCCTGACTTTC
cdr3_aa: CASSQAGNAPGANVLTF

cdr3_length: 14
j_call: TRBJ1-6
clone_size: -
v_call: TRBV11-2
d_call: -
cdr3_nt: TGTGCCAGCAGCCAAAGCGGCTATAATTCACCCCTCCACTTT
cdr3_aa: CASSQSGYNSPLHF

cdr3_length: 19
j_call: TRBJ2-6
clone_size: -
v_call: TRBV4-3
d_call: -
cdr3_nt: TGCGCCAGCAGCCAAGTGGTGCCCCAGAGGGGGACTGGGGCCAACGTCCTGACTTTC
cdr3_aa: CASSQVVPQRGTGANVLTF

cdr3_length: 16
j_call: TRBJ2-7
clone_size: -
v_call: TRBV7-9
d_call: -
cdr3_nt: TGTGCCAGCAGCTTACTAGCGTCTCAGGGAACCTACGAGCAGTACTTC
cdr3_aa: CASSLLASQGTYEQYF

cdr3_length: 16
j_call: TRBJ1-3
clone_size: -
v_call: TRBV18
d_call: -
cdr3_nt: TGTGCCAGCTCACCAGCGACAGGACGCTCTGGAAACACCATATATTTT
cdr3_aa: CASSPATGRSGNTIYF

cdr3_length: 14
j_call: TRBJ1-2
clone_size: -
v_call: TRBV3-1/TRBV3-2
d_call: TRBD1
cdr3_nt: TGTGCCAGCAGCCAGGGACAGGGAGGTTATGGCTACACCTTC
cdr3_aa: CASSQGQGGYGYTF

cdr3_length: 15
j_call: TRBJ2-5
clone_size: -
v_call: TRBV5-4
d_call: TRBD1
cdr3_nt: TGTGCCAGCAGCGGGGACCGGGACAGACAAGAGACCCAGTACTTC
cdr3_aa: CASSGDRDRQETQYF

cdr3_length: 17
j_call: TRBJ1-6
clone_size: few
v_call: TRBV5-6
d_call: -
cdr3_nt: TGTGCCAGCAGCTTGCCAGGGGATTTGATCGACAATTCACCCCTCCACTTT
cdr3_aa: CASSLPGDLIDNSPLHF

cdr3_length: 12
j_call: TRBJ1-1
clone_size: -
v_call: TRBV7-2
d_call: -
cdr3_nt: TGTGCCAGCAGCCACGGAGGGCGTGAAGCTTTCTTT
cdr3_aa: CASSHGGREAFF

cdr3_length: 16
j_call: TRBJ2-7
clone_size: -
v_call: TRBV4-2
d_call: -
cdr3_nt: TGTGCCAGCAGCCAAAGCGTCACCCGGTCGGGCTACGAGCAGTACTTC
cdr3_aa: CASSQSVTRSGYEQYF

cdr3_length: 17
j_call: TRBJ2-6
clone_size: -
v_call: TRBV19
d_call: -
cdr3_nt: TGTGCCAGTACGGAGGGGAAGCCCAAGTCTGGGGCCAACGTCCTGACTTTC
cdr3_aa: CASTEGKPKSGANVLTF

cdr3_length: 15
j_call: TRBJ1-6
clone_size: -
v_call: TRBV28
d_call: -
cdr3_nt: TGTGCCAGCAGTGCGCTCAGGTTCTATAATTCACCCCTCCACTTT
cdr3_aa: CASSALRFYNSPLHF

cdr3_length: 15
j_call: TRBJ1-6
clone_size: -
v_call: TRBV5-1
d_call: TRBD1
cdr3_nt: TGCGCCAGCAGCTTGGCCGGGACAGGGGGAGGGACCCTCCACTTT
cdr3_aa: CASSLAGTGGGTLHF

cdr3_length: 16
j_call: TRBJ2-3
clone_size: -
v_call: TRBV3-1/TRBV3-2
d_call: -
cdr3_nt: TGTGCCAGCAGCCCGACTGGGGAGCCTAGCACAGATACGCAGTATTTT
cdr3_aa: CASSPTGEPSTDTQYF

cdr3_length: 14
j_call: TRBJ1-6
clone_size: -
v_call: TRBV5-1
d_call: TRBD1
cdr3_nt: TGCGCCAGCAGCGGCAGGGGGGAGAATTCACCCCTCCACTTT
cdr3_aa: CASSGRGENSPLHF

cdr3_length: 14
j_call: TRBJ1-1
clone_size: -
v_call: TRBV7-8
d_call: -
cdr3_nt: TGTGCCAGCAGCTTAGAGGCAGGGTCGGGTGAAGCTTTCTTT
cdr3_aa: CASSLEAGSGEAFF

cdr3_length: 17
j_call: TRBJ2-2
clone_size: -
v_call: TRBV24-1
d_call: TRBD1
cdr3_nt: TGTGCCACCAGTGATCCAGGGACAGCCGCGAACACCGGGGAGCTGTTTTTT
cdr3_aa: CATSDPGTAANTGELFF

cdr3_length: 15
j_call: TRBJ2-3
clone_size: -
v_call: TRBV7-9
d_call: -
cdr3_nt: TGTGCCACCTTAAAAGGGGTGGGGAGCACAGATACGCAGTATTTT
cdr3_aa: CATLKGVGSTDTQYF

cdr3_length: 14
j_call: TRBJ1-2
clone_size: few
v_call: TRBV9
d_call: TRBD1
cdr3_nt: TGTGCCAGCAGCCCACGGACAGGGACCTATGGCTACACCTTC
cdr3_aa: CASSPRTGTYGYTF

cdr3_length: 12
j_call: TRBJ2-1
clone_size: -
v_call: TRBV7-3
d_call: TRBD2
cdr3_nt: TGTGCCAGCGGACGGGGAGGGCATGAGCAGTTCTTC
cdr3_aa: CASGRGGHEQFF

cdr3_length: 15
j_call: TRBJ1-3
clone_size: -
v_call: TRBV5-4
d_call: -
cdr3_nt: TGTGCCAGCACCGTGACAGCTTCATCTGGAAACACCATATATTTT
cdr3_aa: CASTVTASSGNTIYF

cdr3_length: 15
j_call: TRBJ1-6
clone_size: -
v_call: TRBV7-9
d_call: -
cdr3_nt: TGTGCCAGCAATTCCGGAGACTCCTATAATTCACCCCTCCACTTT
cdr3_aa: CASNSGDSYNSPLHF

cdr3_length: 18
j_call: TRBJ2-3
clone_size: -
v_call: TRBV5-1
d_call: -
cdr3_nt: TGCGCCAGCAGCTTGGCCGGGGTTGTCGGCCGAAGCACAGATACGCAGTATTTT
cdr3_aa: CASSLAGVVGRSTDTQYF

cdr3_length: 13
j_call: TRBJ1-2
clone_size: -
v_call: TRBV4-1
d_call: -
cdr3_nt: TGCGCCAGCAGCCAGGAGGGGTATAATGGCTACACCTTC
cdr3_aa: CASSQEGYNGYTF

cdr3_length: 16
j_call: TRBJ1-3
clone_size: -
v_call: TRBV5-6
d_call: -
cdr3_nt: TGTGCCAGCAGCTTGGAAGGGGGTCTCTCTGGAAACACCATATATTTT
cdr3_aa: CASSLEGGLSGNTIYF

cdr3_length: 14
j_call: TRBJ1-2
clone_size: -
v_call: TRBV3-1/TRBV3-2
d_call: -
cdr3_nt: TGTGCCAGCAGCCCGACGGAGAACCTTTTTGGCTACACCTTC
cdr3_aa: CASSPTENLFGYTF

cdr3_length: 13
j_call: TRBJ2-3
clone_size: -
v_call: TRBV6-5
d_call: TRBD1
cdr3_nt: TGTGCCAGCGGGGGACAGGGAATAGATACGCAGTATTTT
cdr3_aa: CASGGQGIDTQYF

cdr3_length: 13
j_call: TRBJ2-5
clone_size: once
v_call: TRBV2
d_call: TRBD2
cdr3_nt: TGTGCCAGCAGCCTACTAGCGGCGGAGACCCAGTACTTC
cdr3_aa: CASSLLAAETQYF

cdr3_length: 13
j_call: TRBJ2-5
clone_size: -
v_call: TRBV7-3
d_call: TRBD1
cdr3_nt: TGTGCCAGCAGCCCACAGGGGAGCGAGACCCAGTACTTC
cdr3_aa: CASSPQGSETQYF

cdr3_length: 17
j_call: TRBJ2-3
clone_size: -
v_call: TRBV7-9
d_call: TRBD1
cdr3_nt: TGTGCCAGCAGCTCGCTAAGGACGAAAGGGGGCGCAGATACGCAGTATTTT
cdr3_aa: CASSSLRTKGGADTQYF

cdr3_length: 16
j_call: TRBJ1-1
clone_size: -
v_call: TRBV4-1
d_call: TRBD1
cdr3_nt: TGCGCCAGCAGCCGCGCGATACAGGGGGGGAACACTGAAGCTTTCTTT
cdr3_aa: CASSRAIQGGNTEAFF

cdr3_length: 11
j_call: TRBJ2-5
clone_size: -
v_call: TRBV5-6
d_call: -
cdr3_nt: TGTGCCAGCAGCTGGCGGGAGACCCAGTACTTC
cdr3_aa: CASSWRETQYF

cdr3_length: 13
j_call: TRBJ1-5
clone_size: -
v_call: TRBV29-1
d_call: TRBD1
cdr3_nt: TGCAGCGTTGGGACAGGGGGCAATCAGCCCCAGCATTTT
cdr3_aa: CSVGTGGNQPQHF

cdr3_length: 16
j_call: TRBJ2-4
clone_size: -
v_call: TRBV11-2
d_call: TRBD2
cdr3_nt: TGTGCCAGCAGCTCCGCAGGGACTATAGCCAAAAACATTCAGTACTTC
cdr3_aa: CASSSAGTIAKNIQYF

cdr3_length: 15
j_call: TRBJ2-1
clone_size: few
v_call: TRBV7-2
d_call: TRBD2
cdr3_nt: TGTGCCAGCAGGCGACCGGGACTAGCCTACAATGAGCAGTTCTTC
cdr3_aa: CASRRPGLAYNEQFF

cdr3_length: 17
j_call: TRBJ1-3
clone_size: -
v_call: TRBV7-9
d_call: TRBD1
cdr3_nt: TGTGCCAGCAGCTACTCTCGACAGGGGGCGTATGGAAACACCATATATTTT
cdr3_aa: CASSYSRQGAYGNTIYF

cdr3_length: 16
j_call: TRBJ1-5
clone_size: -
v_call: TRBV4-1
d_call: TRBD1
cdr3_nt: TGCGCCAGCAGCCTGTCACCGGGACAGGGTAATCAGCCCCAGCATTTT
cdr3_aa: CASSLSPGQGNQPQHF

cdr3_length: 13
j_call: TRBJ1-2
clone_size: -
v_call: TRBV12-3/TRBV12-4
d_call: -
cdr3_nt: TGTGCCAGCAGTTTAGGTGGGGGGTATGGCTACACCTTC
cdr3_aa: CASSLGGGYGYTF

cdr3_length: 15
j_call: TRBJ1-4
clone_size: -
v_call: TRBV10-2
d_call: TRBD1
cdr3_nt: TGCGCCAGCAGTGAGTTCGGGACAGGGAATGAAAAACTGTTTTTT
cdr3_aa: CASSEFGTGNEKLFF

cdr3_length: 14
j_call: TRBJ1-1
clone_size: -
v_call: TRBV3-1/TRBV3-2
d_call: -
cdr3_nt: TGTGCCAGCAGCCTAGGAGGGCAGGGCACTGAAGCTTTCTTT
cdr3_aa: CASSLGGQGTEAFF

cdr3_length: 14
j_call: TRBJ2-7
clone_size: few
v_call: TRBV6-6
d_call: TRBD2
cdr3_nt: TGTGCCAGCACCTTAGCGGGGAGCTCCTACGAGCAGTACTTC
cdr3_aa: CASTLAGSSYEQYF

cdr3_length: 16
j_call: TRBJ2-7
clone_size: few
v_call: TRBV7-9
d_call: -
cdr3_nt: TGTGCCAGCAGCCCCCAGGGGTCATTTAGCTCCTACGAGCAGTACTTC
cdr3_aa: CASSPQGSFSSYEQYF

cdr3_length: 12
j_call: TRBJ1-2
clone_size: -
v_call: TRBV6-5
d_call: TRBD1
cdr3_nt: TGTGCCAGCACCGGGACAGGCTATGGCTACACCTTC
cdr3_aa: CASTGTGYGYTF

cdr3_length: 16
j_call: TRBJ1-2
clone_size: -
v_call: TRBV5-4
d_call: -
cdr3_nt: TGTGCCAGCAGCTTGGTAACAGGCAGATCTAACTATGGCTACACCTTC
cdr3_aa: CASSLVTGRSNYGYTF

cdr3_length: 15
j_call: TRBJ2-2
clone_size: once
v_call: TRBV12-5
d_call: TRBD1
cdr3_nt: TGTGCTAGTGGTCCGGGGACAGTAAGCACCGGGGAGCTGTTTTTT
cdr3_aa: CASGPGTVSTGELFF